Included here is one T cell receptor (beta chain) sequence, with context. Sequenced by immunoSEQ multiplex PCR; TCRdb stores in-frame clones only, minus some. This table holds about 40,000 clones, around 82% found once. The source of the sample is a study of OX40 agonist ivuxolimab in advanced cancers. Germline V CDR1 and CDR2: SGHTA, FQGNSA. V lost 4 bases and J 10 bases, leaving 12 bases between the germline ends. There are 12 residues in the CDR3. This specimen consisted of CD4+ or CD8+ T cells sorted from blood, obtained in a trial of the OX40 agonist ivuxolimab. The chain couples TRBV7-2 to TRBJ2-3; a possible D gene is TRBD2 (5 bases). The sequence derives from an adult with an advanced solid tumor such as melanoma, head and neck, liver or kidney cancer. DNA for the CDR3: TGTGCCAGCAGCTATATAGGGAGAGCGCAGTATTTT. Translating gives CASSYIGRAQYF.